This T cell receptor (beta chain) was recovered during a study of cytomegalovirus exposure and HLA in healthy donors. The CDR3 is 16 amino acids. Germline CDR1 reads SGHTA; CDR2 reads FQGNSA. V trimming: 5 bases; J trimming: 5 bases; junction bases outside the gene matches: 8. Study-wide findings and caveats: The Asian-associated ancestry cluster reportedly had fewer N-insertions than the approximately 630-donor mean in a later analysis. Reports described diagnosis of cytomegalovirus status by the classifier as highly specific and sensitive.

Concerning this clone: Its matching antigen is unknown.

Use of 60 Vbeta and 13 Jbeta primers characterized the PCR. The assay was immunoSEQ multiplex PCR, and TCRdb's table has in-frame clones only and misses some. The table records 90,000 or so clones, roughly 82% of them present only once. The chain carries TRBV7-2 and TRBJ2-5, with 13 bases lining up with TRBD2. The TCR comes from a man aged 25-45 years in good health and CMV-seropositive. The sequencing input was PBMCs. The CDR3 region is CASSLLAGGPVETQYF. The CDR3 nucleotides are TGTGCCAGCAGCCTACTAGCGGGAGGGCCGGTGGAGACCCAGTACTTC.